This TCR beta chain was recovered during a study of pediatric ulcerative colitis. Findings of the study overall: A couple of rectal clonotypes were found only in ulcerative colitis patients, all of them. Substantially fewer templates came from two patients' blood samples.

Regarding this clone: Its matching antigen is unknown.

Rectal tissue came from one to two pinch biopsies taken at colonoscopy. This was a survey-level run. Generated by immunoSEQ multiplex PCR, the TCRdb table keeps only in-frame clones and is missing some. The sample yields more than 9,000 clones, around 82% seen once. The CDR3 has 21 amino acids. The trim removed 0 bases at V and 0 bases at J, leaving 19 bases unmatched. Per germline, CDR1 MNHEY and CDR2 SMNVEV (reference sequence). Sequencing was done on a sample of gut tissue. The receptor was derived from a girl aged 10-17 years who was a control in a study of pediatric ulcerative colitis. The chain employs TRBV27 and TRBJ2-7; 8 bases agree with TRBD1. The CDR3 is CASSLSIPVGRGQHFSYEQYF. As DNA, the CDR3 is TGTGCCAGCAGTTTATCGATCCCCGTGGGCAGGGGGCAACACTTCTCCTACGAGCAGTACTTC.